These 29 T cell receptor beta chains came from one sample sequenced in a study of blood T cell repertoires in COVID-19. The assay was immunoSEQ multiplex PCR, and TCRdb's table has in-frame clones only and misses some. The data contain around 300,000 clones, 90% of them seen just once; the ten biggest clones take up around 0.96%. Material: peripheral blood. These receptors were collected from a woman aged 40 to 55 with COVID-19, enrolled during active disease.

V usage is TRBV2 and J usage is TRBJ2-1; weak D call: TRBD1 (5 bases). With 4 bases removed from V and 5 bases from J, the gap between germline ends came to 9 bases. CDR1 is SNHLY and CDR2 is FYNNEI in the germline V gene. This CDR3 has 13 amino acids. CDR3 region: CASSVTGHNEQFF. CDR3 DNA sequence: TGTGCCAGCAGTGTAACAGGCCACAATGAGCAGTTCTTC.

V gene TRBV28 combines with J gene TRBJ2-1, with D unclear. Trimming stripped 3 bases from V and 0 bases from J, with 9 bases between. The germline CDR1 and CDR2 sequences are MDHEN and SYDVKM. The CDR3 contains 15 residues. The CDR3 nucleotides read TGTGCCAGCAGTTTGAGGATCTCCTCCTACAATGAGCAGTTCTTC. This codes for CASSLRISSYNEQFF. Full variable domain (missing parts from reference TRBV28 and TRBJ2-1): DVKVTQSSRYLVKRTGEKVFLECVQDMDHENMFWYRQDPGLGLRLIYFSYDVKMKEKGDIPEGYSVSREKKERFSLILESASTNQTSMYLCASSLRISSYNEQFFGPGTRLTVL.

This chain's CDR3 is CASSTPGTGDRQGYTF. DNA of the CDR3: TGTGCCAGTAGTACCCCCGGGACAGGAGACCGACAGGGCTACACCTTC. The V gene is TRBV19, the J gene TRBJ1-2; 8 bases agree with TRBD1. This CDR3 is 16 amino acids long. J lost 8 bases, V lost 4 bases, and 15 bases had no gene match. CDR1 is LNHDA, CDR2 SQIVND, per germline (reference sequence).

V gene TRBV4-1 combines with J gene TRBJ2-2, with a tentative D call TRBD2 (7 bases). Germline assignment: CDR1 MGHRA and CDR2 YSYEKL. V shed 0 bases and J shed 5 bases, with 13 bases lying between them. This CDR3 region has 16 residues. CDR3 bases: TGCGCCAGCAGCCAAGAAGGACTAGGGGGAACCGGGGAGCTGTTTTTT. This codes for CASSQEGLGGTGELFF.

The chain joins TRBV2 to TRBJ1-1; D might be TRBD1 (5 bases). The germline V gene encodes CDR1 SNHLY and CDR2 FYNNEI. V was clipped by 10 bases and J by 0 bases, with 18 bases between them. This CDR3 spans 15 amino acids. DNA for the CDR3: TGTGCCACCCAAAAAGGGGTGATCATGAACACTGAAGCTTTCTTT. Translation gives CATQKGVIMNTEAFF. The full variable domain, its missing parts supplied by reference TRBV2 and TRBJ1-1, is EPEVTQTPSHQVTQMGQEVILRCVPISNHLYFYWYRQILGQKVEFLVSFYNNEISEKSEIFDDQFSVERPDGSNFTLKIRSTKLEDSAMYFCATQKGVIMNTEAFFGQGTRLTVV.

This chain links TRBV2 with TRBJ1-6; 7 bases agree with TRBD1. With 7 bases clipped from V and 3 bases from J, the junction kept 9 bases outside the gene matches. From germline, CDR1 is SNHLY and CDR2 FYNNEI. This CDR3 has 16 residues. The CDR3 protein is CASTKEGAIYNSPLHF. The CDR3 DNA follows: TGTGCCAGCACTAAGGAGGGGGCGATCTATAATTCACCCCTCCACTTT.

V and J are TRBV24-1 and TRBJ2-3; D call uncertain. CDR1 and CDR2 from the germline V gene are KGHDR and SFDVKD. The germline V and J ends were trimmed by 7 bases and 0 bases, with 10 bases remaining between them. The CDR3 consists of 14 residues. This chain's CDR3 is CATRGQPSTDTQYF. CDR3 bases: TGTGCCACCAGGGGCCAGCCTAGCACAGATACGCAGTATTTT.

The gene calls are TRBV10-3 and TRBJ1-6; D is unresolved. CDR3 size: 14 residues. Germline CDR1 is ENHRY and CDR2 is SYGVKD. V was pared by 2 bases and J by 10 bases, with 12 bases between. The CDR3 protein is CAISEEVSGSPLHF. The CDR3 DNA reads TGTGCCATCAGTGAGGAGGTGTCCGGCTCACCCCTCCACTTT.

This rearrangement joins TRBV6-2 or TRBV6-3 to TRBJ1-5; D unclear. Looked up from germline, CDR1 is MNHEY and CDR2 is SVGEGT. The CDR3 loop spans 16 amino acids. V dropped 0 bases and J dropped 7 bases, with 16 bases sitting between them. The CDR3 DNA sequence: TGTGCCAGCAGTTACTCAGGTGAGAGGATCGGACAGCCCCAGCATTTT. Encoded protein: CASSYSGERIGQPQHF.

This clone showed up many times. The chain combines TRBV6-2 or TRBV6-3 with TRBJ2-6, with D perhaps matching TRBD1 (6 bases). CDR1 is MNHEY and CDR2 is SVGEGT in the germline V gene. This CDR3 is built from 16 residues. Between the trimmed V and J ends, which lost 2 bases and 0 bases, there was a span of 8 bases. As DNA, the CDR3 is TGTGCCAGCAGTTACGAAGGGGGCTCTGGGGCCAACGTCCTGACTTTC. Its translation is CASSYEGGSGANVLTF.

The rearrangement joins TRBV27 to TRBJ1-5, with TRBD1 identical over 8 bases. V gave up 2 bases and J gave up 5 bases; unmatched junction bases: 2. This CDR3 spans 14 amino acids. The germline CDR1 and CDR2 sequences are MNHEY and SMNVEV (reference sequence). The CDR3 DNA sequence: TGTGCCAGCAGTTTAACAGGGGGGGATCAGCCCCAGCATTTT. Its protein is CASSLTGGDQPQHF.

The V and J genes are TRBV12-3 or TRBV12-4 and TRBJ2-1, with no clear D. The CDR3 length is 13 residues. Trimming took off 3 bases at V and 8 bases at J, with 11 bases between the two ends. The CDR3 region has the DNA TGTGCCAGCAGTTTTGGAAGGAGAGATGAGCAGTTCTTC. Translation: CASSFGRRDEQFF.

The chain is built from TRBV28 and TRBJ2-7; TRBD1 might be the D (5 bases). Germline V gives CDR1 MDHEN, CDR2 SYDVKM. This CDR3 spans 14 amino acids. V gave up 1 base and J gave up 3 bases, with 10 bases separating them. In DNA form, the CDR3 reads TGTGCCAGCAGTTTATCCCAGGGCCGCTACGAGCAGTACTTC. It yields the protein CASSLSQGRYEQYF.

This chain joins TRBV6-5 and TRBJ1-1, with D unclear. Germline V gene data show CDR1 as MNHEY and CDR2 as SVGAGI. The CDR3 totals 14 residues. V lost 2 bases and J 1 base, leaving 8 bases between the germline ends. This CDR3 is CASSYRVQNTEAFF. CDR3 DNA sequence: TGTGCCAGCAGTTACCGGGTCCAGAACACTGAAGCTTTCTTT.

This chain joins TRBV7-2 and TRBJ2-1; TRBD2 matches 11 bases. Trimming removed 6 bases from V and 2 bases from J; junction bases left unmatched: 3. Per germline, CDR1 SGHTA and CDR2 FQGNSA. The CDR3 runs to 15 residues. The CDR3: CASRQLAGAYNEQFF. In DNA form, the CDR3 reads TGTGCCAGCAGACAACTAGCGGGAGCCTACAATGAGCAGTTCTTC.

On this clone itself: The sample holds other DNA sequences that translate to the same CDR3. J is TRBJ1-5 and V is TRBV25-1; 10 bases fit TRBD1. The ends lost 6 bases at V and 3 bases at J; junction bases unmatched: 2. Germline V gene lookup returns CDR1 MGHDK and CDR2 SYGVNS. The CDR3 is 14 amino acids. CDR3 DNA: TGTGCCAGCAGCGGGACAGGGGCCAATCAGCCCCAGCATTTT. Translated, it gives CASSGTGANQPQHF.

This clone was found many times. The chain employs TRBV29-1 and TRBJ1-2, with 7 positions matching TRBD1. The germline CDR1 and CDR2 sequences are SQVTM and ANQGSEA. The ends lost 3 bases at V and 2 bases at J; junction bases unmatched: 6. The CDR3 is made up of 14 amino acids. The CDR3 sequence is CSVEIEDRNYGYTF. DNA of the CDR3: TGCAGCGTTGAGATCGAGGACAGGAACTATGGCTACACCTTC.

The V gene is TRBV7-9, the J gene TRBJ1-4, with D unresolved. Trimming pared 2 bases from V and 6 bases from J, leaving 10 bases between. Germline loops: CDR1 SEHNR, CDR2 FQNEAQ (reference sequence). This CDR3 is 14 amino acids long. The CDR3 sequence: CASSLMGRDEKLFF. CDR3 nucleotides: TGTGCCAGCAGCTTAATGGGGAGGGATGAAAAACTGTTTTTT. The whole variable domain, filled in from reference TRBV7-9 and TRBJ1-4, reads DTGVSQNPRHKITKRGQNVTFRCDPISEHNRLYWYRQTLGQGPEFLTYFQNEAQLEKSRLLSDRFSAERPKGSFSTLEIQRTEQGDSAMYLCASSLMGRDEKLFFGSGTQLSVL.

The V and J genes are TRBV5-6 and TRBJ1-2; D unresolved. CDR3 size: 13 residues. Germline CDR1 SGHDT, CDR2 YYEEEE. V lost 4 bases and J lost 0, with 7 bases in between. The CDR3 coding sequence is TGTGCCAGCAGCCGGGAATCTAACTATGGCTACACCTTC. The encoded protein is CASSRESNYGYTF.

The V call is TRBV6-2 or TRBV6-3, the J call TRBJ1-6, with 9 positions matching TRBD1. Germline CDR1 MNHEY, CDR2 SVGEGT. The CDR3 loop spans 15 amino acids. With V trimmed by 6 bases and J by 7 bases, 7 bases remained unmatched. The CDR3 protein is CASSLQGAGNSPLHF. DNA for the CDR3: TGTGCCAGCAGCCTACAGGGGGCGGGAAATTCACCCCTCCACTTT.

The table lists this clone with a count of one. The gene calls are TRBV6-5 and TRBJ1-4, with D maybe TRBD1 (6 bases). CDR1 MNHEY and CDR2 SVGAGI come from the germline V gene. V was pared by 0 bases and J by 7 bases, with 12 bases between. The CDR3 totals 15 residues. CDR3 sequence reads: CASSYSGGAGEKLFF. The DNA of the CDR3 is TGTGCCAGCAGTTACTCCGGGGGGGCAGGTGAAAAACTGTTTTTT.

The chain employs TRBV28 and TRBJ2-1; 8 nucleotides line up with TRBD2. Trimming at V came to 7 bases and at J to 4 bases, leaving 9 bases not matched to a gene. The CDR3 extends over 15 amino acids. Germline CDR1 and CDR2: MDHEN and SYDVKM. The CDR3 coding sequence is TGTGCCAGCACTCCCATACTAGCGGATTACAATGAGCAGTTCTTC. It specifies CASTPILADYNEQFF.

This chain uses TRBV6-5 with TRBJ1-4; D gene uncertain. This CDR3 contains 16 residues. V lost 0 bases to trimming and J lost 4 bases, with 12 bases between them. Looked up from germline, CDR1 is MNHEY and CDR2 is SVGAGI. The CDR3 protein is CASSYSWASDNEKLFF. As DNA, the CDR3 is TGTGCCAGCAGTTACTCGTGGGCTTCAGATAATGAAAAACTGTTTTTT.

J is TRBJ2-2 and V is TRBV24-1; D is possibly TRBD1 (6 bases). Germline CDR1 is KGHDR and CDR2 is SFDVKD. Trimming took 4 bases from V and 2 from J, leaving 13 bases between them. The CDR3 contains 16 residues. CDR3 sequence (DNA): TGTGCCACCAGTGAGACAACAGGGTTAAACACCGGGGAGCTGTTTTTT. Residues: CATSETTGLNTGELFF.

This clone has just a few counts. V gene TRBV19 combines with J gene TRBJ1-6; tentatively, D is TRBD1 (5 bases). Germline CDR1 is LNHDA and CDR2 is SQIVND (reference sequence). CDR3 length equals 15 residues. The germline V and J ends were trimmed by 3 bases and 6 bases, with 12 bases remaining between them. CDR3 sequence: CASSIGGLSNSPLHF. The CDR3 DNA reads TGTGCCAGTAGTATCGGGGGACTCTCTAATTCACCCCTCCACTTT.

V is TRBV30 and J is TRBJ2-3, with 10 bases matching TRBD2. This CDR3 is built from 15 residues. The germline gives CDR1 GTSNPN, CDR2 SVGIG (reference sequence). V was clipped by 5 bases and J by 6 bases; unmatched bases: 11. CDR3 amino acids: CAWDQSGRAYDTQYF. The CDR3 DNA reads as TGTGCCTGGGATCAAAGCGGGAGGGCCTATGATACGCAGTATTTT.

V usage is TRBV6-5 and J usage is TRBJ2-7, with 8 bases lining up with TRBD2. The germline V gene has CDR1 MNHEY and CDR2 SVGAGI. The trim removed 7 bases at V and 5 bases at J, leaving 13 bases unmatched. The CDR3 has 15 amino acids. In DNA, the CDR3 is TGTGCCAGCATCCAAACGGCGGGGGGAATGCACGAGCAGTACTTC. Translation: CASIQTAGGMHEQYF.

This chain links TRBV3-1 (or the pseudogene TRBV3-2) with TRBJ1-5, with 12 bases fitting TRBD1. The CDR3 loop spans 17 amino acids. Looked up from germline, CDR1 is LGHDT and CDR2 is YNNKEL (reference sequence). V dropped 1 base and J dropped 5; count of bases not matched to a gene: 6. Written as DNA, the CDR3 is TGTGCCAGCAGCCAAGGAGGGACAGGGGGCCGTTATCAGCCCCAGCATTTT. As protein: CASSQGGTGGRYQPQHF.

The chain links TRBV28 to TRBJ1-3; TRBD1 matches 7 bases. V gave up 6 bases and J gave up 4 bases; unmatched junction bases: 12. The CDR3 runs to 16 residues. The germline V gene encodes CDR1 MDHEN and CDR2 SYDVKM. The CDR3 DNA follows: TGTGCCAGCAGCTTCACAGGGGACCTGTCCGGAAACACCATATATTTT. Its translation: CASSFTGDLSGNTIYF.